These T cell receptor beta chains were read from a single sample in a study of cytomegalovirus exposure and HLA in healthy donors. The protocol was immunoSEQ multiplex PCR, while the TCRdb copy is restricted to in-frame clones and leaves out a portion. The sample contains approximately 120,000 clones, 80% of which appear only once. The sample was PBMCs. Receptor source: a man aged 25 to 40 in good health and CMV-seropositive. The CDR3 runs from the conserved cysteine through the conserved F or W. Fields, in order: V gene, clone size, J gene, CDR3 protein. Some rows mark clone size as missing; the rest say once, few, many or name a class of expanded clone.

v_gene: TRBV27
abundance: NA
j_gene: TRBJ2-7
CDR3aa: CASSTDRGVSYEQYF

v_gene: TRBV18
abundance: NA
j_gene: TRBJ2-5
CDR3aa: CASSPEEETQYF

v_gene: TRBV2
abundance: NA
j_gene: TRBJ1-6
CDR3aa: CASSEKSSYNSPLHF

v_gene: TRBV5-6
abundance: NA
j_gene: TRBJ2-7
CDR3aa: CASSLAWVRGGPYEQYF

v_gene: TRBV28
abundance: NA
j_gene: TRBJ1-1
CDR3aa: CASTPLGDSVHEAFF

v_gene: TRBV7-9
abundance: once
j_gene: TRBJ1-3
CDR3aa: CSSSRWTGRARNTIYF

v_gene: TRBV9
abundance: NA
j_gene: TRBJ2-1
CDR3aa: CASSLSGGPSYNEQFF

v_gene: TRBV18
abundance: NA
j_gene: TRBJ2-5
CDR3aa: CASQASTFEETQYF

v_gene: TRBV19
abundance: NA
j_gene: TRBJ2-7
CDR3aa: CASSNGGQGDEQYF

v_gene: TRBV6-1
abundance: NA
j_gene: TRBJ1-5
CDR3aa: CASSEPQGPGNQPQHF

v_gene: TRBV5-1
abundance: NA
j_gene: TRBJ1-1
CDR3aa: CASSSGQGRTEAFF

v_gene: TRBV5-1
abundance: few
j_gene: TRBJ2-5
CDR3aa: CASSRTGDQETQYF

v_gene: TRBV6-5
abundance: NA
j_gene: TRBJ1-2
CDR3aa: CATEGGGSNGYTF

v_gene: TRBV14
abundance: NA
j_gene: TRBJ1-2
CDR3aa: CASSQGTSGGGGYTF

v_gene: TRBV29-1
abundance: NA
j_gene: TRBJ2-5
CDR3aa: CSVEGTSGGSVQETQYF

v_gene: TRBV6-4
abundance: NA
j_gene: TRBJ1-5
CDR3aa: CASSYRDRGSQPQHF

v_gene: TRBV10-1
abundance: NA
j_gene: TRBJ1-2
CDR3aa: CASSESGQAYGYTF

v_gene: TRBV5-1
abundance: NA
j_gene: TRBJ1-2
CDR3aa: CASREDRGPAYGYTF

v_gene: TRBV12-5
abundance: NA
j_gene: TRBJ1-2
CDR3aa: CASGLVHRGQKGNYGYTF

v_gene: TRBV5-1
abundance: once
j_gene: TRBJ1-2
CDR3aa: CASSGTGNGYTF

v_gene: TRBV10-3
abundance: NA
j_gene: TRBJ2-3
CDR3aa: CAISDRDTQYF

v_gene: TRBV18
abundance: NA
j_gene: TRBJ1-4
CDR3aa: CASSPNRGTGVAKRSQFNEKLFF

v_gene: TRBV13
abundance: NA
j_gene: TRBJ2-5
CDR3aa: CASGQTEETQYF

v_gene: TRBV28
abundance: NA
j_gene: TRBJ2-7
CDR3aa: CASRWLQLALHYEQYF

v_gene: TRBV6-5
abundance: few
j_gene: TRBJ1-6
CDR3aa: CASSYGDGTNSPLHF

v_gene: TRBV27
abundance: NA
j_gene: TRBJ2-1
CDR3aa: CASSFGQAGIGEQFF

v_gene: TRBV7-8
abundance: NA
j_gene: TRBJ2-7
CDR3aa: CASSSPRDYQEMDTSYEQYF

v_gene: TRBV4-2
abundance: NA
j_gene: TRBJ1-2
CDR3aa: CASSQVMTGDGYTF

v_gene: TRBV2
abundance: NA
j_gene: TRBJ1-1
CDR3aa: CASSERPGTEAFF

v_gene: TRBV6-1
abundance: NA
j_gene: TRBJ1-2
CDR3aa: CASSEQAGYGYTF

v_gene: TRBV5-1
abundance: NA
j_gene: TRBJ2-3
CDR3aa: CASSRRQRVSTDTQYF

v_gene: TRBV19
abundance: few
j_gene: TRBJ1-1
CDR3aa: CASSIQGWTEAFF

v_gene: TRBV9
abundance: NA
j_gene: TRBJ1-2
CDR3aa: CASSEDPGQGNYGYTF

v_gene: TRBV21-1
abundance: NA
j_gene: TRBJ1-2
CDR3aa: CASSKRTDARTAVGALYGYTF

v_gene: TRBV6-1
abundance: NA
j_gene: TRBJ1-1
CDR3aa: CASSERGTNTEAFF

v_gene: TRBV6-1
abundance: once
j_gene: TRBJ1-2
CDR3aa: CASSGGTGGGNGYTF

v_gene: TRBV30
abundance: once
j_gene: TRBJ2-2
CDR3aa: CAWSVRQRLLTGELFF

v_gene: TRBV6-5
abundance: NA
j_gene: TRBJ2-1
CDR3aa: CASSYSGHFGHEQFF

v_gene: TRBV11-3
abundance: NA
j_gene: TRBJ1-1
CDR3aa: CASSPRQGTEAFF

v_gene: TRBV5-6
abundance: NA
j_gene: TRBJ1-6
CDR3aa: CASSLVRDRRDSPLHF

v_gene: TRBV7-8
abundance: NA
j_gene: TRBJ2-7
CDR3aa: CASSVGTGREQYF

v_gene: TRBV7-6
abundance: NA
j_gene: TRBJ1-1
CDR3aa: CASSASGTGGRGTEAFF

v_gene: TRBV5-6
abundance: NA
j_gene: TRBJ1-4
CDR3aa: CASSPGDREGEKLFF

v_gene: TRBV27
abundance: NA
j_gene: TRBJ2-5
CDR3aa: CASRGGRRYQETQYF

v_gene: TRBV6-1
abundance: once
j_gene: TRBJ1-1
CDR3aa: CASREGFEAFF

v_gene: TRBV4-1
abundance: NA
j_gene: TRBJ2-3
CDR3aa: CASSQDPPTGKVSDTQYF

v_gene: TRBV7-2
abundance: NA
j_gene: TRBJ2-7
CDR3aa: CASSLESGESYEQYF

v_gene: TRBV27
abundance: NA
j_gene: TRBJ2-7
CDR3aa: CASRWSSGSYEQYF

v_gene: TRBV7-8
abundance: NA
j_gene: TRBJ2-1
CDR3aa: CASSLPREGIGLYNEQFF

v_gene: TRBV7-6
abundance: NA
j_gene: TRBJ2-2
CDR3aa: CASSASGGHTGELFF

v_gene: TRBV7-8
abundance: few
j_gene: TRBJ2-6
CDR3aa: CASSFTQDATAGANVLTF

v_gene: TRBV10-3
abundance: NA
j_gene: TRBJ1-1
CDR3aa: CAVQGNENTEAFF

v_gene: TRBV5-8
abundance: NA
j_gene: TRBJ2-3
CDR3aa: CASSLGQGSTDTQYF

v_gene: TRBV2
abundance: NA
j_gene: TRBJ1-6
CDR3aa: CASSVPGQINSPLHF

v_gene: TRBV5-1
abundance: few
j_gene: TRBJ1-1
CDR3aa: CASSLRGVMIRTGAGNTEAFF